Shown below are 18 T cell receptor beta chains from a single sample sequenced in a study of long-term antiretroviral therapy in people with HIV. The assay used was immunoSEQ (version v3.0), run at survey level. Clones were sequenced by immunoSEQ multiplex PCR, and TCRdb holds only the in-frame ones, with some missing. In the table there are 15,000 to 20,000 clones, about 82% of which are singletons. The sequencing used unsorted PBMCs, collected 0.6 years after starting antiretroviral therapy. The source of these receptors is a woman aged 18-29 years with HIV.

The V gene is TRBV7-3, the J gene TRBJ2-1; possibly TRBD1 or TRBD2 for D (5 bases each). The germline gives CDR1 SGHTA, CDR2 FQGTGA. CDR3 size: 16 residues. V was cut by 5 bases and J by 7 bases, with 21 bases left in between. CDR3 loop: CASSPRDARTPNEQFF. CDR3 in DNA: TGTGCCAGCAGCCCCCGGGACGCAAGAACTCCGAATGAGCAGTTCTTC.

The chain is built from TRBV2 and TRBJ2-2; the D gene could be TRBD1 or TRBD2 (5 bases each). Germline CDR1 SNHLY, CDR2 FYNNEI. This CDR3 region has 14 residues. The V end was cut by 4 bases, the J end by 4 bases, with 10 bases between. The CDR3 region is CASSAGTRTGELFF. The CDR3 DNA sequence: TGTGCCAGCAGTGCAGGGACCCGCACCGGGGAGCTGTTTTTT.

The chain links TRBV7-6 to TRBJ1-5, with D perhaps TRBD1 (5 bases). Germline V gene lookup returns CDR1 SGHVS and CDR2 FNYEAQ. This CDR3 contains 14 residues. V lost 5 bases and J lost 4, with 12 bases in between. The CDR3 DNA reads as TGTGCCAGCAGCCAGGGCCTCCTAAATCAGCCCCAGCATTTT. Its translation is CASSQGLLNQPQHF.

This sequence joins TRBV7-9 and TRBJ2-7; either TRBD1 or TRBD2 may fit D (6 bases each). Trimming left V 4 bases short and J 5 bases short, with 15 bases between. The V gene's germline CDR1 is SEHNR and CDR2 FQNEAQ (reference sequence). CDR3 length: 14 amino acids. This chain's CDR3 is CASSSGGRAHEQYF. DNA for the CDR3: TGTGCCAGCAGCTCCGGGGGCAGGGCCCACGAGCAGTACTTC.

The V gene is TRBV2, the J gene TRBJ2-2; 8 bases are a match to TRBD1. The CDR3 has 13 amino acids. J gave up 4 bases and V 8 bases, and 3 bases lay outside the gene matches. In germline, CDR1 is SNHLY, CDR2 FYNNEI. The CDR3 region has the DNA TGTGCCAGCCAGGGACAGGTCACCGGGGAGCTGTTTTTT. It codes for CASQGQVTGELFF.

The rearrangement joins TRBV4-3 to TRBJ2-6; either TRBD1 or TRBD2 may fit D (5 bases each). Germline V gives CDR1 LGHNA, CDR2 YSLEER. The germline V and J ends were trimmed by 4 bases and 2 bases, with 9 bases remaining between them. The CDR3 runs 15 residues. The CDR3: CASSPRGAGANVLTF. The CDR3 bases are TGCGCCAGCAGCCCGAGGGGCGCTGGGGCCAACGTCCTGACTTTC.

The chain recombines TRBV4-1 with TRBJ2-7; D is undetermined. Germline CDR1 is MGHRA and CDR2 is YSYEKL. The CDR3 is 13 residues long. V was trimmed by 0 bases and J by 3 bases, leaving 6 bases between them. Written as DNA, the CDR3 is TGCGCCAGCAGCCAAGAGTACGGCTACGAGCAGTACTTC. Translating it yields CASSQEYGYEQYF.

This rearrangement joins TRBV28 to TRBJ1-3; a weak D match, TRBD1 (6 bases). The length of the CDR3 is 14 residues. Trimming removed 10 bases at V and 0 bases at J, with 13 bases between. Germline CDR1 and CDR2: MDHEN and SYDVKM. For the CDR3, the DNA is TGTGCCACCAACTCGGACAGCTCTGGAAACACCATATATTTT. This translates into CATNSDSSGNTIYF.

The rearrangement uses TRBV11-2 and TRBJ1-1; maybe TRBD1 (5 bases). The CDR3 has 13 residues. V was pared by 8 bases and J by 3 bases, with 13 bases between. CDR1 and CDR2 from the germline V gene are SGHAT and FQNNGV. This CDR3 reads CASAAGVDTEAFF. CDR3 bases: TGTGCCAGCGCCGCGGGGGTGGACACTGAAGCTTTCTTT.

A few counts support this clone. CDR3 sequence (DNA): TGCGCCAGCAGTGATCCGGGGGACAGGACTTATAATTCACCCCTCCACTTT. Its translation is CASSDPGDRTYNSPLHF. The chain recombines TRBV10-1 with TRBJ1-6; TRBD1 matches 8 bases. This CDR3 comprises 17 residues. The J segment lost 4 bases and the V segment lost 3 bases, leaving 8 bases of the junction unmatched. Germline CDR1 and CDR2: WNHNN and SYGVQD (reference sequence).

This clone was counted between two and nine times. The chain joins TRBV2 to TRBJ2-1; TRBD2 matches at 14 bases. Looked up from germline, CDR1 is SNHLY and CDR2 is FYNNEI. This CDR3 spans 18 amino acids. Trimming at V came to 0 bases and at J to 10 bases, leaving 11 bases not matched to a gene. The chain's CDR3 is CASSEAPTSGGGLGEQFF. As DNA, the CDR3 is TGTGCCAGCAGTGAAGCGCCGACTAGCGGGGGGGGCTTGGGGGAGCAGTTCTTC.

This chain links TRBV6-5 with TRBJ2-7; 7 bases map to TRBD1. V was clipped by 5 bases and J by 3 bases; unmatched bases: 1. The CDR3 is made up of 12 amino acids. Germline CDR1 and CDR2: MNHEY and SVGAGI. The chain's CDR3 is CASSGQVYEQYF. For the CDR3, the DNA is TGTGCCAGCAGTGGACAGGTCTACGAGCAGTACTTC.

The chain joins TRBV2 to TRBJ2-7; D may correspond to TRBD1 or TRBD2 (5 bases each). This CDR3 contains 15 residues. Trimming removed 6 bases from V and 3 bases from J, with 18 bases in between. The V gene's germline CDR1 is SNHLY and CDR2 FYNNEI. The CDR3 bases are TGTGCCAGCAGCGTAACTGGGACGGATCGCTACGAGCAGTACTTC. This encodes CASSVTGTDRYEQYF.

CDR3 region: CATSRVPGEAFF. The CDR3 DNA follows: TGTGCCACCAGCAGAGTGCCGGGTGAAGCTTTCTTT. The rearrangement links TRBV15 to TRBJ1-1, with D hard to call. The CDR3 runs 12 residues. From germline, CDR1 is LNHNV and CDR2 YYDKDF (reference sequence). V shed 1 base and J shed 7 bases, with 7 bases lying between them. Looking up the rest from reference TRBV15 and TRBJ1-1 gives the full variable domain: DAMVIQNPRYQVTQFGKPVTLSCSQTLNHNVMYWYQQKSSQAPKLLFHYYDKDFNNEADTPDNFQSRRPNTSFCFLDIRSPGLGDTAMYLCATSRVPGEAFFGQGTRLTVV.

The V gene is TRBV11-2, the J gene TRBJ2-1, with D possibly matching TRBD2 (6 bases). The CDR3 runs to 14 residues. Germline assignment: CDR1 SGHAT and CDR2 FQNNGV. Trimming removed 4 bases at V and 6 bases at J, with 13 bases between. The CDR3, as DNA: TGTGCCAGCAGCTCTCGACTAGTCGGCAATGAGCAGTTCTTC. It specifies CASSSRLVGNEQFF.

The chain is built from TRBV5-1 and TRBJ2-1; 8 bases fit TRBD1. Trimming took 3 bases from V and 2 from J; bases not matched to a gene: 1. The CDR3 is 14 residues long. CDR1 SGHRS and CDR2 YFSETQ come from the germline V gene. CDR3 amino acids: CASSSDRAYNEQFF. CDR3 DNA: TGCGCCAGCAGCTCGGACAGGGCCTACAATGAGCAGTTCTTC.

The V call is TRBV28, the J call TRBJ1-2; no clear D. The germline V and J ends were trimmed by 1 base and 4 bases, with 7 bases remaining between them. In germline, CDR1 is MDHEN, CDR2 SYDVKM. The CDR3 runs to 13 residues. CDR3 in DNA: TGTGCCAGCAGTTTATTCGGCAGCTATGGCTACACCTTC. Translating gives CASSLFGSYGYTF.

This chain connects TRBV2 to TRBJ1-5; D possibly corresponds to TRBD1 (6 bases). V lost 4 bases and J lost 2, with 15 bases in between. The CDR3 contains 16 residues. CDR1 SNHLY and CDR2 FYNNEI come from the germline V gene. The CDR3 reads CASSGYRVSGNQPQHF. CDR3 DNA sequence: TGTGCCAGCAGTGGCTACAGGGTAAGTGGCAATCAGCCCCAGCATTTT.